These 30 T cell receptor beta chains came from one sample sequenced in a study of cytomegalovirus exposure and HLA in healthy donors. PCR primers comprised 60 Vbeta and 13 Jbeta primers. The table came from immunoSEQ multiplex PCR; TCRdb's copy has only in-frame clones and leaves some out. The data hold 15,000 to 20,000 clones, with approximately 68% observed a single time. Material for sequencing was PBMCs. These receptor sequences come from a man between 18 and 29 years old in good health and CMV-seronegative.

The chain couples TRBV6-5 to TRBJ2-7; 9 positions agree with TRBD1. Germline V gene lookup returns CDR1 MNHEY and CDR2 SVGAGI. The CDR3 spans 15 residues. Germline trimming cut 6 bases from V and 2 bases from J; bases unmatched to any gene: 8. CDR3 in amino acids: CASRLPGQGTYEQYF. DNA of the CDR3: TGTGCCAGCAGGCTACCGGGACAGGGAACCTACGAGCAGTACTTC.

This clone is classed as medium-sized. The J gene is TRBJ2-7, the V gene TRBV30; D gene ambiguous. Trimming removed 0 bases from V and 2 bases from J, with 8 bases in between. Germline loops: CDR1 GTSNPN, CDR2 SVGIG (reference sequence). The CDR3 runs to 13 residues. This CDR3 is CAWSVAVPYEQYF. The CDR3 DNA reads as TGTGCCTGGAGTGTAGCCGTACCCTACGAGCAGTACTTC.

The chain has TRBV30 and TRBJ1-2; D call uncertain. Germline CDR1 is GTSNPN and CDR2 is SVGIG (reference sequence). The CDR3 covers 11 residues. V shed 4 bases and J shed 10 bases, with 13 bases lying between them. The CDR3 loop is CAWKGEKDYTF. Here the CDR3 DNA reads TGTGCCTGGAAAGGAGAGAAGGACTACACCTTC.

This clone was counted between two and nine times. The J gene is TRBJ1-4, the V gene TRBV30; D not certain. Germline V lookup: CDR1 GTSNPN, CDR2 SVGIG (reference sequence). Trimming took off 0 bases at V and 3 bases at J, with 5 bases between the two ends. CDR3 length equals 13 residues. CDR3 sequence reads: CAWSVRSNEKLFF. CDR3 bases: TGTGCCTGGAGTGTTCGTTCTAATGAAAAACTGTTTTTT.

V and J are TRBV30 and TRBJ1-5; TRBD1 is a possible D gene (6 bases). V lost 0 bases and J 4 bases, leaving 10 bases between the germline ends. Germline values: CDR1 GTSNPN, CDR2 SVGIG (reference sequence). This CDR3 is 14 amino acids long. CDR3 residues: CAWSVGAVNQPQHF. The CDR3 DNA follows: TGTGCCTGGAGTGTGGGGGCAGTTAATCAGCCCCAGCATTTT.

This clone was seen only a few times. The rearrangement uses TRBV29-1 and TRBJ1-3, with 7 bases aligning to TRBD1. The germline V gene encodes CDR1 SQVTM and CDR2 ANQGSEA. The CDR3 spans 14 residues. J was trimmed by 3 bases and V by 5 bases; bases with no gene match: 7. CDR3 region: CSVQPDRSGNTIYF. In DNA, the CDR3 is TGCAGCGTTCAGCCGGACAGGAGTGGAAACACCATATATTTT.

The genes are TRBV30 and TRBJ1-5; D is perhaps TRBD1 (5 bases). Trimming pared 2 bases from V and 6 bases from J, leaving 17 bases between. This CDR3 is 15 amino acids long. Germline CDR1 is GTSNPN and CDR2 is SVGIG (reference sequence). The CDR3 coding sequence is TGTGCCTGGAGTCCTACGACAGTTAGTAGTCAGCCCCAGCATTTT. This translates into CAWSPTTVSSQPQHF.

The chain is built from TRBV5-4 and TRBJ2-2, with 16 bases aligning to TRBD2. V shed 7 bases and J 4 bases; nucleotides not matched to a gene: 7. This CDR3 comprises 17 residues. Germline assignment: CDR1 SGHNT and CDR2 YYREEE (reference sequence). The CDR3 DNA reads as TGTGCCAGCGGGACAGGGACTAGCGGGAGGGCCACCGGGGAGCTGTTTTTT. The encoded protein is CASGTGTSGRATGELFF.

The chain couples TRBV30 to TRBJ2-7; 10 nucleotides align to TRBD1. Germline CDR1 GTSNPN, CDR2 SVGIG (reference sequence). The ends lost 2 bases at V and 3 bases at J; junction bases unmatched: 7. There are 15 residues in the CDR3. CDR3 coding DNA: TGTGCCTGGAGTAACCCGGGACAGGGGCTCTACGAGCAGTACTTC. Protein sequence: CAWSNPGQGLYEQYF.

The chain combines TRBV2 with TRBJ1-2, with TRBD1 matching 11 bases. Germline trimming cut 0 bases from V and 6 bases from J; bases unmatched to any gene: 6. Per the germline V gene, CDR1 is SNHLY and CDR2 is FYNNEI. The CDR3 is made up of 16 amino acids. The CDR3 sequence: CASSEALRDRGNGYTF. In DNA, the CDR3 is TGTGCCAGCAGTGAAGCGCTTAGGGACAGGGGGAATGGCTACACCTTC.

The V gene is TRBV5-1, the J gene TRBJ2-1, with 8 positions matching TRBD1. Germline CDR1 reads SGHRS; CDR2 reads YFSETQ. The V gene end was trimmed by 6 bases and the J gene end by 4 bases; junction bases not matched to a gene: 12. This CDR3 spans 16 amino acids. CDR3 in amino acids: CASTFWTGTGYNEQFF. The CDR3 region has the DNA TGCGCCAGCACCTTCTGGACCGGGACAGGATACAATGAGCAGTTCTTC.

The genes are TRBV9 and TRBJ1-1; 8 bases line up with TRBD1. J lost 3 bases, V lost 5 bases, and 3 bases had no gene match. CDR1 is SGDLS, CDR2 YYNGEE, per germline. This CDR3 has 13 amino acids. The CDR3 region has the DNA TGTGCCAGCAGTCAGACAGGGGACACTGAAGCTTTCTTT. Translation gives CASSQTGDTEAFF. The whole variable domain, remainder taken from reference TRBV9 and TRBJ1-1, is DSGVTQTPKHLITATGQRVTLRCSPRSGDLSVYWYQQSLDQGLQFLIQYYNGEERAKGNILERFSAQQFPDLHSELNLSSLELGDSALYFCASSQTGDTEAFFGQGTRLTVV.

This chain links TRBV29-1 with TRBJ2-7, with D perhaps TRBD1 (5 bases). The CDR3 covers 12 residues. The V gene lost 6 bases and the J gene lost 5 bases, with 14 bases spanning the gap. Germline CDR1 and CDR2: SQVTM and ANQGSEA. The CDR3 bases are TGCAGCGTACTGGGAACAGGACACGAGCAGTACTTC. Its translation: CSVLGTGHEQYF.

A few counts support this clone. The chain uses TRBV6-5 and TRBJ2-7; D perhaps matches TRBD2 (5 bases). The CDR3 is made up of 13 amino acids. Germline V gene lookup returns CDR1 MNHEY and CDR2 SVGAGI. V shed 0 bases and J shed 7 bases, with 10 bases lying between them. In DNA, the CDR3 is TGTGCCAGCAGTTACTCGCGGGCGTGGGAGCAGTACTTC. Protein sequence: CASSYSRAWEQYF.

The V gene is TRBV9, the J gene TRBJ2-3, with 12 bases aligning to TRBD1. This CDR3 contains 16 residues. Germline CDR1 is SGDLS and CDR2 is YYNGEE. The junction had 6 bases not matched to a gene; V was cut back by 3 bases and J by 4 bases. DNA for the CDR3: TGTGCCAGCAGCGCACCGGGACAGGGGGCTTCAGATACGCAGTATTTT. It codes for CASSAPGQGASDTQYF.

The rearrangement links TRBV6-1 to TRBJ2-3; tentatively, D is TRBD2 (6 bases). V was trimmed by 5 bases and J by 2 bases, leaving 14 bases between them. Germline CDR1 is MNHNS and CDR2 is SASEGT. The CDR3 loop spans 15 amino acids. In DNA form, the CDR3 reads TGTGCCAGCAGTCCTCGACTAGGAACCACAGATACGCAGTATTTT. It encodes CASSPRLGTTDTQYF.

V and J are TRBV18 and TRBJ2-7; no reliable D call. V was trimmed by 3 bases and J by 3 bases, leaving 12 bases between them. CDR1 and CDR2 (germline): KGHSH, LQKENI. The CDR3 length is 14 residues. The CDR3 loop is CASSPPSRDYEQYF. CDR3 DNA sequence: TGTGCCAGCTCACCTCCTTCTAGAGACTACGAGCAGTACTTC.

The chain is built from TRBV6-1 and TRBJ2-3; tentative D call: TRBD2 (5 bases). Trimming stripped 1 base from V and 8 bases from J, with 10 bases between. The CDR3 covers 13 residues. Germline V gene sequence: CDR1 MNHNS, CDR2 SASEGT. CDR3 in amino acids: CASSEVGGGTQYF. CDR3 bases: TGTGCCAGCAGTGAAGTAGGCGGAGGTACGCAGTATTTT.

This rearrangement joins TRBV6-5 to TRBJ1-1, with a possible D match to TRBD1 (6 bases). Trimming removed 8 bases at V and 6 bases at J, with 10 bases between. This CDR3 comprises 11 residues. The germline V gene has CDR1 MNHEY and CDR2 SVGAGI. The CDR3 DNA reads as TGTGCCAGCGGTAAGGGGGCTGAAGCTTTCTTT. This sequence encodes CASGKGAEAFF.

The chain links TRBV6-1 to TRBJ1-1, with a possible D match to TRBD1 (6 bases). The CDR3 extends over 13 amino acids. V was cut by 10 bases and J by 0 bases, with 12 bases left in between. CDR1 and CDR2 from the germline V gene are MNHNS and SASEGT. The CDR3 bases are TGTGCCACCGTACAGGGTATGAACACTGAAGCTTTCTTT. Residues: CATVQGMNTEAFF.

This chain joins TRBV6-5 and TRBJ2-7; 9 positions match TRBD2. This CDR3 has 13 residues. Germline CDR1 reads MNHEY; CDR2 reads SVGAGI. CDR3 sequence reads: CVLPRAGGLEQYF. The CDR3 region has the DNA TGTGTCCTCCCACGGGCGGGGGGGCTGGAGCAGTACTTC.

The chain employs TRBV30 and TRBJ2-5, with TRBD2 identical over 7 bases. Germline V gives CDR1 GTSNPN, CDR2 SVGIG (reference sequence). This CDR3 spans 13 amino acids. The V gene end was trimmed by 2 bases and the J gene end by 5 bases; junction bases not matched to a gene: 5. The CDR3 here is CAWSRGRAETQYF. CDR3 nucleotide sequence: TGTGCCTGGAGTCGTGGGAGGGCGGAGACCCAGTACTTC.

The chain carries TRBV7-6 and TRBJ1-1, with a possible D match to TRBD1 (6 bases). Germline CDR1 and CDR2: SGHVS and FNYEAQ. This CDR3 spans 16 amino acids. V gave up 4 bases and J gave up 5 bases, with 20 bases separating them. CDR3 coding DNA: TGTGCCAGCAGCTATCAAAAGGGCCTAGGGGGTACTGAAGCTTTCTTT. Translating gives CASSYQKGLGGTEAFF.

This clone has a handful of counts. The CDR3, as DNA: TGTGCCAGCAGAGAGGGACACACCCTCGGGGCTTTCTTT. As protein: CASREGHTLGAFF. This chain joins TRBV6-1 and TRBJ1-1; D might be TRBD1 (6 bases). Trimming left V 6 bases short and J 11 bases short, with 19 bases between. The germline CDR1 and CDR2 sequences are MNHNS and SASEGT. The CDR3 runs 13 residues.

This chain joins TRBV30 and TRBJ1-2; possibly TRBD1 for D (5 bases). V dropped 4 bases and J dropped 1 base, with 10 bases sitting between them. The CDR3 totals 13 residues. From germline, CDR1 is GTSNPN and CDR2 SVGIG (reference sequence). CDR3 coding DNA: TGTGCCTGGAAGGGCAGGGTTAACTATGGCTACACCTTC. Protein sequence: CAWKGRVNYGYTF. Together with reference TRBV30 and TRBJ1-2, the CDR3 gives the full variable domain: SQTIHQWPATLVQPVGSPLSLECTVEGTSNPNLYWYRQAAGRGLQLLFYSVGIGQISSEVPQNLSASRPQDRQFILSSKKLLLSDSGFYLCAWKGRVNYGYTFGSGTRLTVV.

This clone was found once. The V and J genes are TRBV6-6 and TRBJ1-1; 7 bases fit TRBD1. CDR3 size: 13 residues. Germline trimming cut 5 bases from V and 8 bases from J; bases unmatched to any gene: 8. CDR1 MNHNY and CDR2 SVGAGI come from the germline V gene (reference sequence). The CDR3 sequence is CASSRTGEGEAFF. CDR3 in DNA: TGTGCCAGCAGTCGGACAGGTGAAGGGGAAGCTTTCTTT.

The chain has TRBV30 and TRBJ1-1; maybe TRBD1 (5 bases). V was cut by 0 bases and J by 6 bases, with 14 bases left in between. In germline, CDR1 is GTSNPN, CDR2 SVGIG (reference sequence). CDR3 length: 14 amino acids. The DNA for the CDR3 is TGTGCCTGGAGTGTACGGGGGGAGGTGGCTGAAGCTTTCTTT. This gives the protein CAWSVRGEVAEAFF. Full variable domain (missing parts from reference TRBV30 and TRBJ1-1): SQTIHQWPATLVQPVGSPLSLECTVEGTSNPNLYWYRQAAGRGLQLLFYSVGIGQISSEVPQNLSASRPQDRQFILSSKKLLLSDSGFYLCAWSVRGEVAEAFFGQGTRLTVV.

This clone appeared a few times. In DNA, the CDR3 is TGTGCCAGCTCACTAACTAGCGGGCCATACAATGAGCAGTTCTTC. It specifies CASSLTSGPYNEQFF. The J gene is TRBJ2-1, the V gene TRBV18; 9 bases line up with TRBD2. J was trimmed by 4 bases and V by 4 bases; bases with no gene match: 5. The CDR3 runs to 15 residues. CDR1 is KGHSH and CDR2 is LQKENI in the germline V gene.

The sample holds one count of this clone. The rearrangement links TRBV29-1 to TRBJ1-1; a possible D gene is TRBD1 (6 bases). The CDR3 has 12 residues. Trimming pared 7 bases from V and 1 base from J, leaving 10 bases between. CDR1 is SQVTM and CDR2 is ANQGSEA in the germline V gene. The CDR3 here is CSAGHQNTEAFF. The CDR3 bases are TGCAGCGCGGGACACCAGAACACTGAAGCTTTCTTT.

The CDR3 nucleotides read TGCGCCAGCAGCCCCGTTACAGCGAACACTGAAGCTTTCTTT. It encodes CASSPVTANTEAFF. The V and J genes are TRBV5-1 and TRBJ1-1, with D uncertain. The V end lost 4 bases, the J end lost 1 base, and 11 bases lay between the germline ends. The length of the CDR3 is 14 residues. The germline gives CDR1 SGHRS, CDR2 YFSETQ.